This T cell receptor beta chain was obtained from a study of T cell responses to AZD1222 COVID-19 vaccine. Study-wide points: At baseline, seropositivity was found in only a handful of AZD1222 recipients. The study reported that nearly half of spike-specific TCRs target unmutated variant regions.

Using immunoSEQ multiplex PCR, the repertoire was profiled, and TCRdb retains in-frame clones only, with some absent. The profile shows roughly 140,000 clones, around nine tenths of them singletons. Note on this clone: Its antigen is unknown.

The CDR3 totals 13 residues. Germline V lookup: CDR1 MGHRA, CDR2 YSYEKL. V lost 4 bases to trimming and J lost 6 bases, with 9 bases between them. The sample here was peripheral blood, taken on day 0 of MenACWY control vaccination. This receptor was taken from an adult in good health. The rearrangement uses TRBV4-1 and TRBJ2-2, with D possibly TRBD1 on 5 matching bases. CDR3 in amino acids: CASSLPGPGELFF. CDR3 nucleotides: TGCGCCAGCAGCCTACCAGGGCCCGGGGAGCTGTTTTTT.